This T cell receptor (beta chain) was sequenced in a study of blood T cell repertoires in COVID-19. Across the study: COVID-19 samples collected from the United States, Italy and Spain covered acute and convalescent phases.

Participants reported their clinical history, and cohort assignment relied on those reports. This CDR3 region has 15 residues. After removal of 4 bases from V and 8 bases from J, the junction contained 10 bases not matched to a gene. Germline-derived CDR1 and CDR2 are SEHNR and FQNEAQ (reference sequence). In the original processing: Scientists estimated how many nucleated cells there were by amplifying reference gene primers. Assay: immunoSEQ multiplex PCR; the TCRdb copy retains only in-frame clones and omits some. D and trimming come from the DNA, and the V and J calls and clone size come from that table. The sample includes roughly 200,000 clones, 88% of them seen just once.

The J gene is TRBJ1-4, the V gene TRBV7-9; TRBD1 agrees at 7 bases. The receptor's source is a woman aged 25 to 45 who had recovered from COVID-19. The sample comprised PBMCs or T cells enriched from blood (not recorded which). The CDR3 DNA follows: TGTGCCAGCAGCTCCATGCACAGGGGCCCCGAAAAACTGTTTTTT. Translation gives CASSSMHRGPEKLFF. The full variable domain, in which reference TRBV7-9 and TRBJ1-4 provide the parts outside the CDR3, is DTGVSQNPRHKITKRGQNVTFRCDPISEHNRLYWYRQTLGQGPEFLTYFQNEAQLEKSRLLSDRFSAERPKGSFSTLEIQRTEQGDSAMYLCASSSMHRGPEKLFFGSGTQLSVL.